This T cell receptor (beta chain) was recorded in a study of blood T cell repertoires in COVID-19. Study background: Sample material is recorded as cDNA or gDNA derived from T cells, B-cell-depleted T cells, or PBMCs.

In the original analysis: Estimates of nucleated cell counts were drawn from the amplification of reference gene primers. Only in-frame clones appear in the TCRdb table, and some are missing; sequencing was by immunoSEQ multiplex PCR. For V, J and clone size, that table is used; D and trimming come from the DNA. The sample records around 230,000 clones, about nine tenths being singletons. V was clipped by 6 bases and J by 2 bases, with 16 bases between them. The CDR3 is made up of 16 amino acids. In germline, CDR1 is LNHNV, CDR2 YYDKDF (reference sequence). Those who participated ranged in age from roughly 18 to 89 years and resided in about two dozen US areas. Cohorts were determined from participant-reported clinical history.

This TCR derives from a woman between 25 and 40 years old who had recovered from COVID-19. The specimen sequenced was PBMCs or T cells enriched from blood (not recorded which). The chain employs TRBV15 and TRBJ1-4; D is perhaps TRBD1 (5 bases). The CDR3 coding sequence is TGTGCCACCAGGTCCGCAGGGTCGCAGACTAATGAAAAACTGTTTTTT. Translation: CATRSAGSQTNEKLFF. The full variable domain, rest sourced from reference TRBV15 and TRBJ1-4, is DAMVIQNPRYQVTQFGKPVTLSCSQTLNHNVMYWYQQKSSQAPKLLFHYYDKDFNNEADTPDNFQSRRPNTSFCFLDIRSPGLGDTAMYLCATRSAGSQTNEKLFFGSGTQLSVL.